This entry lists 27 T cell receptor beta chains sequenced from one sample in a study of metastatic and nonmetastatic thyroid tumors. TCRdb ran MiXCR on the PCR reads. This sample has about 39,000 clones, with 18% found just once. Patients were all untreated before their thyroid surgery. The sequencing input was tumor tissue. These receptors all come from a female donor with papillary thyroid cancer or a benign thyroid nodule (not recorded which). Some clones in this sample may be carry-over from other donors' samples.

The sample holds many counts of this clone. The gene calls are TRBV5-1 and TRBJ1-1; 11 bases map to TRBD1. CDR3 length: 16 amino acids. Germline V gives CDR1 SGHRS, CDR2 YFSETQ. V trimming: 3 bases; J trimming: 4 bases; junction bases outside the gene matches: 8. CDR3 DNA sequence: TGCGCCAGCAGCTCAGGACACGGGACAGGGGGCACTGAAGCTTTCTTT. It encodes CASSSGHGTGGTEAFF.

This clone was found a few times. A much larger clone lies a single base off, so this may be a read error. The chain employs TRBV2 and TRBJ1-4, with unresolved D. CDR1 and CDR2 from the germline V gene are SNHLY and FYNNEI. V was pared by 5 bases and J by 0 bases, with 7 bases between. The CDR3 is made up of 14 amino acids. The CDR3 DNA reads TGTGCCAGCAGTTACACGACAACTAATGAAAAACTGTTTTTT. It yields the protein CASSYTTTNEKLFF.

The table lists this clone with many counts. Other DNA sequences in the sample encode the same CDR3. CDR3 sequence reads: CASSPQGAHTGELFF. CDR3 in DNA: TGCGCCAGCAGCCCACAGGGGGCGCACACCGGGGAGCTGTTTTTT. The genes are TRBV5-1 and TRBJ2-2, with 9 bases aligning to TRBD1. Trimming removed 4 bases from V and 3 bases from J; junction bases left unmatched: 4. Germline lookup yields CDR1 SGHRS and CDR2 YFSETQ. The CDR3 runs 15 residues.

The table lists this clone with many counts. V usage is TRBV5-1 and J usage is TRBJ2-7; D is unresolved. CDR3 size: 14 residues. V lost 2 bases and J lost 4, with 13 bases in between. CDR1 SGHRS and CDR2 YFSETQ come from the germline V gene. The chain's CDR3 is CASSFGVKTYEQYF. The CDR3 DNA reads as TGCGCCAGCAGCTTTGGGGTGAAGACGTACGAGCAGTACTTC.

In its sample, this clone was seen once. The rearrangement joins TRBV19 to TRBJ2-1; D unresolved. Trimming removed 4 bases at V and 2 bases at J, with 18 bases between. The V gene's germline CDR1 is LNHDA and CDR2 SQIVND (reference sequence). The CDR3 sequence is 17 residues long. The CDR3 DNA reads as TGTGCCAGTAGTACCCACCCTGGGCAGGTCCCCTACAATGAGCAGTTCTTC. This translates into CASSTHPGQVPYNEQFF.

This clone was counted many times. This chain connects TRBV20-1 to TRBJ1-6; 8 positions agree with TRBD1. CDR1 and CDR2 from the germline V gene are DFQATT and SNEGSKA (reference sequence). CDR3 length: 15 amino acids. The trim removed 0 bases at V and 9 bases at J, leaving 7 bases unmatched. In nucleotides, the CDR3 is TGCAGTGCTAGAGACCCAACAGGGGGGGCTTCACCCCTCCACTTT. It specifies CSARDPTGGASPLHF.

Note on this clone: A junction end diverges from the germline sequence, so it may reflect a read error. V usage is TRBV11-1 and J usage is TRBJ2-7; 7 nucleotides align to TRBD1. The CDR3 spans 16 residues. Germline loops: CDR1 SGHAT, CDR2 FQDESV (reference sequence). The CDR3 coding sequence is TGTTCCAGCATCTTAGCGCCAGGACAGGCTTCGTACGAGCAGTACTTC. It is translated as CSSILAPGQASYEQYF.

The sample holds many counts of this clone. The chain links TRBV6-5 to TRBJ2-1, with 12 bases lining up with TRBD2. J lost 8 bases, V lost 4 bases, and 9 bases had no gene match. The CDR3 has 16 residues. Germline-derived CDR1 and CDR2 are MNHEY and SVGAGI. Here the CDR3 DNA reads TGTGCCAGCAGTTCCTTAGCTAGCGGGAGGGCCTATGAGCAGTTCTTC. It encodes CASSSLASGRAYEQFF.

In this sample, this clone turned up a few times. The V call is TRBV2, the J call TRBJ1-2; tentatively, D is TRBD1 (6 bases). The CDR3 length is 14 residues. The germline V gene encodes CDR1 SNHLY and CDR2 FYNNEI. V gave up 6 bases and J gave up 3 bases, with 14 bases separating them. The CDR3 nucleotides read TGTGCCAGCAGGGAGCAGGGGTTAGACTATGGCTACACCTTC. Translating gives CASREQGLDYGYTF.

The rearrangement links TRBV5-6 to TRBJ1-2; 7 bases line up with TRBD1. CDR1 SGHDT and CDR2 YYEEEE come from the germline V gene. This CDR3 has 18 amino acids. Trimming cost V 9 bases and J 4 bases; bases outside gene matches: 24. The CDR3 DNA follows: TGTGCCACCATTTTCGGGGGGACAGAGACCGCCTGGTCCTATGGCTACACCTTC. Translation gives CATIFGGTETAWSYGYTF.

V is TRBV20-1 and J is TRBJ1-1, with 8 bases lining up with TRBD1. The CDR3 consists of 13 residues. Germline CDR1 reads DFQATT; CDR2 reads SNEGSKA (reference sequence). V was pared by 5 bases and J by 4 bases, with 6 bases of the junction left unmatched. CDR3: CSASDRGGTEAFF. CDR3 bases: TGCAGTGCTTCCGACAGGGGCGGCACTGAAGCTTTCTTT.

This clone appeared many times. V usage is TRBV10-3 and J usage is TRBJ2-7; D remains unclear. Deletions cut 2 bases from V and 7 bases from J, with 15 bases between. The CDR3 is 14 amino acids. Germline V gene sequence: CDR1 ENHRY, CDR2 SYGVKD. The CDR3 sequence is CAISETAVLGEQYF. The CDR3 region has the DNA TGTGCCATCAGTGAGACAGCAGTCCTAGGAGAGCAGTACTTC.

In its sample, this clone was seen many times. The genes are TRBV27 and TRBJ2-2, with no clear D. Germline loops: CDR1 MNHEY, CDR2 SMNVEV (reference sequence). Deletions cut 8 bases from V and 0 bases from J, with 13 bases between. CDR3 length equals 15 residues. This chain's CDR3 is CASRKLSPNTGELFF. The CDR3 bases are TGTGCCAGCCGAAAGTTAAGCCCGAACACCGGGGAGCTGTTTTTT.

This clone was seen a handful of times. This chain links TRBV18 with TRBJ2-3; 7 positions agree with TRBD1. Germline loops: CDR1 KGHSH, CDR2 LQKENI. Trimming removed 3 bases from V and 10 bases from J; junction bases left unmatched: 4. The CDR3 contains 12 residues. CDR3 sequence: CASSPNDRAQYF. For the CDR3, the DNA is TGTGCCAGCTCACCTAATGACAGGGCGCAGTATTTT. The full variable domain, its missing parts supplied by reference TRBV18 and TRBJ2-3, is NAGVMQNPRHLVRRRGQEARLRCSPMKGHSHVYWYRQLPEEGLKFMVYLQKENIIDESGMPKERFSAEFPKEGPSILRIQQVVRGDSAAYFCASSPNDRAQYFGPGTRLTVL.

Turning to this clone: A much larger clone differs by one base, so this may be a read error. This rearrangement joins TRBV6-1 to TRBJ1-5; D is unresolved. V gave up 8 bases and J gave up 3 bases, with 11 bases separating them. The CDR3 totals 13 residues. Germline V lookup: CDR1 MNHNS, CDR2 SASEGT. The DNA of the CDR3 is TGTGCCAGCCAGAGGGATATCAATCAGCCCCAGCATTTT. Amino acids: CASQRDINQPQHF.

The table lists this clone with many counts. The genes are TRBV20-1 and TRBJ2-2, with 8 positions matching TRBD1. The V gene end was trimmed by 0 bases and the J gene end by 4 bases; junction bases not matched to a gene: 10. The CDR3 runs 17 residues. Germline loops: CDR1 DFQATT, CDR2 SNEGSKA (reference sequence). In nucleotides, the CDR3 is TGCAGTGCTAGAGACTTCCAAAGACAGGGGATCACCGGGGAGCTGTTTTTT. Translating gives CSARDFQRQGITGELFF.

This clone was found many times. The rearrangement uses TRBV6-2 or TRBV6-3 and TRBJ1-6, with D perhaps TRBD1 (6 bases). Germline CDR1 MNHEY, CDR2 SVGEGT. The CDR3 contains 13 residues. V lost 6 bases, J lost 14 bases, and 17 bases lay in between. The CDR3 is CASRDATGLSLHF. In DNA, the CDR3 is TGTGCCAGCAGGGACGCTACAGGGCTTTCCCTCCACTTT.

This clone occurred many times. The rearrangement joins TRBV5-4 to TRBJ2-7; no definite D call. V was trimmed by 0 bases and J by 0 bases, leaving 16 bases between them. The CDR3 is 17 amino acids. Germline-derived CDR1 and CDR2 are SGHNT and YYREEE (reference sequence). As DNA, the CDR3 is TGTGCCAGCAGCTTGGACTTCGGCGCGGCAAACTCCTACGAGCAGTACTTC. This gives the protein CASSLDFGAANSYEQYF.

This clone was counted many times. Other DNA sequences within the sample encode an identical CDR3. The CDR3 DNA is TGTGCCAGCAGCTCCGGCCACGGACAGGGAGGCAATTCACCCCTCCACTTT. It yields the protein CASSSGHGQGGNSPLHF. The rearrangement links TRBV11-1 to TRBJ1-6, with 8 bases aligning to TRBD1. V dropped 4 bases and J dropped 7; count of bases not matched to a gene: 12. Germline V lookup: CDR1 SGHAT, CDR2 FQDESV (reference sequence). The CDR3 has 17 residues.

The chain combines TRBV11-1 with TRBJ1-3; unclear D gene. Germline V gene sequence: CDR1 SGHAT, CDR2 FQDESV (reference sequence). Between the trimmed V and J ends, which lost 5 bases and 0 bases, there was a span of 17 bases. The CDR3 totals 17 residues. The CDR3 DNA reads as TGTGCCAGCAGCATTCCTCAGACGGCGAGCTCTGGAAACACCATATATTTT. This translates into CASSIPQTASSGNTIYF.

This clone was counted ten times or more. The CDR3 DNA reads as TGTGCCAGCAGCATGGACGGATATGGCTACACCTTC. This codes for CASSMDGYGYTF. The chain carries TRBV6-2 or TRBV6-3 and TRBJ1-2; D ambiguous. Germline loops: CDR1 MNHEY, CDR2 SVGEGT. V lost 6 bases to trimming and J lost 5 bases, with 10 bases between them. The length of the CDR3 is 12 residues.

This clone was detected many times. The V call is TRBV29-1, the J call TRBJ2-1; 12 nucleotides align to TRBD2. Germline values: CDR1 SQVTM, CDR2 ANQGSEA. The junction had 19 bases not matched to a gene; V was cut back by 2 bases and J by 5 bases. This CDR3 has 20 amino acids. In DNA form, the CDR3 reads TGCAGCGTTGAAAATAATACCCCTTCTACTAGCGGGAGGATAAACAATGAGCAGTTCTTC. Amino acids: CSVENNTPSTSGRINNEQFF.

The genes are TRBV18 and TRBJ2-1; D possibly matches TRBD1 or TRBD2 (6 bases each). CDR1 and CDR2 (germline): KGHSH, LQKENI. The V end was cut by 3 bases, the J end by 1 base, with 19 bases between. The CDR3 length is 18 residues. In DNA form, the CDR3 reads TGTGCCAGCTCACCCTACGGCGGGACACTTCAATCCTACAATGAGCAGTTCTTC. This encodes CASSPYGGTLQSYNEQFF.

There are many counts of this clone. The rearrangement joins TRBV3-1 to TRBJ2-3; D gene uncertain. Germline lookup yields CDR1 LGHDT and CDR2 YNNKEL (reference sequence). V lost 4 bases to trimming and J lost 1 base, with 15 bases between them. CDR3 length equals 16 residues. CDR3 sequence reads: CASSREARFRTDTQYF. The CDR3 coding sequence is TGTGCCAGCAGCCGAGAGGCCAGGTTCCGCACAGATACGCAGTATTTT.

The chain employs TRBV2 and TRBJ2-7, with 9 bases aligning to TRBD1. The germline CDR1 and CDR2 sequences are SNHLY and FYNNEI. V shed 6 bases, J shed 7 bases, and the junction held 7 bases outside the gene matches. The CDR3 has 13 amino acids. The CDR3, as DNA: TGTGCCAGCAGCGGGGACAGGGACGAGGAGCAGTACTTC. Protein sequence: CASSGDRDEEQYF.

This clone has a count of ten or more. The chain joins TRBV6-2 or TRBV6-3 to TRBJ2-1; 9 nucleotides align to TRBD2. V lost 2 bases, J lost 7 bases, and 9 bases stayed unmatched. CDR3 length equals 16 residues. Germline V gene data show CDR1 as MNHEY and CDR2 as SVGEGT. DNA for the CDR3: TGTGCCAGCAGTTACAACGCGGGGGGGCCGAGGAATGAGCAGTTCTTC. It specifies CASSYNAGGPRNEQFF.

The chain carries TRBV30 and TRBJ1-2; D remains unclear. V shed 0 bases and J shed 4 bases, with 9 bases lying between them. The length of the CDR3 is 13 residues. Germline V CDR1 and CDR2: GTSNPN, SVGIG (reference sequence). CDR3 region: CAWSVGLTYGYTF. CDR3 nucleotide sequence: TGTGCCTGGAGTGTAGGACTCACCTATGGCTACACCTTC. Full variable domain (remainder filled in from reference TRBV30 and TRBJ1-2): SQTIHQWPATLVQPVGSPLSLECTVEGTSNPNLYWYRQAAGRGLQLLFYSVGIGQISSEVPQNLSASRPQDRQFILSSKKLLLSDSGFYLCAWSVGLTYGYTFGSGTRLTVV.